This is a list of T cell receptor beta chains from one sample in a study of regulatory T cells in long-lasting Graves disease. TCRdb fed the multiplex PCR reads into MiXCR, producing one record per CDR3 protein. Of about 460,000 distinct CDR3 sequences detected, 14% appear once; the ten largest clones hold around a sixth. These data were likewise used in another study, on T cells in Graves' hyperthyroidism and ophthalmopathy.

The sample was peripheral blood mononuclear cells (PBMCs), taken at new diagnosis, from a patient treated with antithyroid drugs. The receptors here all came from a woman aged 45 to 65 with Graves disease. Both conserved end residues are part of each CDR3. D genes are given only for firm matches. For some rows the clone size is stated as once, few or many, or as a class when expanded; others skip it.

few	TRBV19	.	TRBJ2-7	CASSWGARDLPYEQYF	TGTGCCAGTAGCTGGGGGGCCCGGGATCTACCTTACGAGCAGTACTTC
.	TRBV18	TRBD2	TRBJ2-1	CASSPSSLAGVTHRGQFF	TGTGCCAGCTCACCAAGTTCACTAGCGGGAGTTACCCACAGGGGGCAGTTCTTC
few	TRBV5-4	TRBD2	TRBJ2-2	CASRAGLAGAGELFF	TGTGCCAGCAGAGCCGGACTAGCGGGAGCCGGGGAGCTGTTTTTT
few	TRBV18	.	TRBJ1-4	CASSSGRNNEKLFF	TGTGCCAGCTCCTCGGGCAGAAATAATGAAAAACTGTTTTTT
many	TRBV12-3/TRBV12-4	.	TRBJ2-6	CASSKTSSGANVLTF	TGTGCCAGCTCAAAAACGTCCTCTGGGGCCAACGTCCTGACTTTC
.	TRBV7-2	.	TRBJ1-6	CASSLLGQPGSPLHF	TGTGCCAGCAGCTTACTGGGGCAGCCAGGTTCACCCCTCCACTTT
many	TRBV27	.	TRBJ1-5	CASSLQVNQPQHF	TGTGCCAGCAGTTTGCAGGTCAATCAGCCCCAGCATTTT
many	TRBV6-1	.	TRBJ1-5	CASSEEGYYSNQPQHF	TGTGCCAGCAGTGAAGAGGGGTATTATAGCAATCAGCCCCAGCATTTT
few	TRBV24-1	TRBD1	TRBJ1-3	CATSVAGQGPGGGNTIYF	TGTGCCACCAGTGTGGCGGGACAGGGCCCCGGCGGTGGAAACACCATATATTTT
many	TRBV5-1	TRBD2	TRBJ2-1	CASSGASGRDYNEQFF	TGCGCCAGCAGCGGAGCTAGCGGGAGGGATTACAATGAGCAGTTCTTC
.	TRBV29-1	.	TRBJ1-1	CSVVRSEAFF	TGCAGCGTTGTTAGGAGCGAAGCTTTCTTT
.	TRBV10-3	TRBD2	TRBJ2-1	CAISETSGASYNEQFF	TGTGCCATCAGTGAGACTAGCGGGGCCTCCTACAATGAGCAGTTCTTC
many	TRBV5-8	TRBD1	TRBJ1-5	CASSRGTDLGNQPQHF	TGTGCCAGCAGCCGAGGGACAGATTTGGGCAATCAGCCCCAGCATTTT
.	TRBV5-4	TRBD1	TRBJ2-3	CASSYGQGTTDTEYF	TGTGCCAGCAGCTACGGACAGGGGACTACAGATACGGAGTATTTT
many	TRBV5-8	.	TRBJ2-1	CASSLGRAYNEQFF	TGTGCCAGCAGCCTCGGTCGAGCCTACAATGAGCAGTTCTTC
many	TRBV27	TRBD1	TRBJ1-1	CASSLEAGGQGMGVNTEAFF	TGTGCCAGCAGTTTGGAAGCTGGGGGACAGGGAATGGGTGTGAACACTGAAGCTTTCTTT